The 22 T cell receptor beta chains below all came from one sample that was sequenced in a study of blood T cell repertoires in COVID-19. The data were produced by immunoSEQ multiplex PCR, yet TCRdb's version contains in-frame clones alone and is incomplete. The repertoire holds over 100,000 clones, with more than 80% as singletons. The sequencing input was peripheral blood. These receptors came from a man between 60 and 70 years old with acute or convalescent COVID-19.

This clone was counted once. The V call is TRBV27, the J call TRBJ1-6, with 8 bases fitting TRBD1. CDR1 is MNHEY, CDR2 SMNVEV, per germline (reference sequence). V was clipped by 0 bases and J by 7 bases; unmatched bases: 8. This CDR3 has 17 amino acids. In nucleotides, the CDR3 is TGTGCCAGCAGTTTATCTCCGACAGGGGTGCGGAATTCACCCCTCCACTTT. Encoded protein: CASSLSPTGVRNSPLHF.

The chain recombines TRBV11-2 with TRBJ2-1, with no clear D. This CDR3 has 13 amino acids. Trimming cost V 2 bases and J 4 bases, with 6 bases left between them. CDR1 and CDR2 (germline): SGHAT, FQNNGV. CDR3 residues: CASSLRGYNEQFF. The CDR3 bases are TGTGCCAGCAGCTTACGCGGATACAATGAGCAGTTCTTC.

V usage is TRBV6-1 and J usage is TRBJ1-4, with 7 bases matching TRBD1. The CDR3 loop spans 14 amino acids. With V trimmed by 1 base and J by 6 bases, 2 bases remained unmatched. Germline loops: CDR1 MNHNS, CDR2 SASEGT. The CDR3 reads CASSEGTGHEKLFF. As DNA, the CDR3 is TGTGCCAGCAGTGAAGGGACAGGCCATGAAAAACTGTTTTTT.

The chain recombines TRBV2 with TRBJ2-5; TRBD2 might be the D (7 bases). Germline CDR1 is SNHLY and CDR2 is FYNNEI. Trimming removed 6 bases from V and 5 bases from J, with 13 bases in between. The CDR3 has 13 amino acids. The CDR3 region is CASRGGGMETQYF. The CDR3 DNA reads TGTGCCAGCAGAGGGGGGGGAATGGAGACCCAGTACTTC.

The rearrangement uses TRBV29-1 and TRBJ1-1; D is possibly TRBD1 (5 bases). The germline gives CDR1 SQVTM, CDR2 ANQGSEA. Trimming took off 7 bases at V and 2 bases at J, with 8 bases between the two ends. CDR3 size: 11 residues. CDR3 DNA sequence: TGCAGCGCCGACAGTAACACTGAAGCTTTCTTT. Amino acid sequence: CSADSNTEAFF.

The chain couples TRBV7-8 to TRBJ2-6; D may be TRBD2 (6 bases). Trimming took off 3 bases at V and 1 base at J, with 19 bases between the two ends. This CDR3 comprises 19 residues. Germline CDR1 is SGHVS and CDR2 is FQNEAQ. The CDR3 region is CASSLPVGGYKSGANVLTF. CDR3 bases: TGTGCCAGCAGCTTGCCCGTTGGGGGGTACAAATCTGGGGCCAACGTCCTGACTTTC.

The chain recombines TRBV18 with TRBJ1-1; 9 nucleotides agree with TRBD1. CDR1 and CDR2 from the germline V gene are KGHSH and LQKENI. With V trimmed by 2 bases and J by 7 bases, 14 bases remained unmatched. CDR3 size: 17 residues. CDR3 sequence reads: CASSPMMPGQGLDEAFF. In DNA form, the CDR3 reads TGTGCCAGCTCACCAATGATGCCAGGACAGGGGTTAGATGAAGCTTTCTTT. The entire variable domain, with the rest obtained from reference TRBV18 and TRBJ1-1, is as follows: NAGVMQNPRHLVRRRGQEARLRCSPMKGHSHVYWYRQLPEEGLKFMVYLQKENIIDESGMPKERFSAEFPKEGPSILRIQQVVRGDSAAYFCASSPMMPGQGLDEAFFGQGTRLTVV.

The chain combines TRBV2 with TRBJ1-1; 8 bases line up with TRBD1. Trimming removed 7 bases from V and 7 bases from J; junction bases left unmatched: 11. Germline V gene sequence: CDR1 SNHLY, CDR2 FYNNEI. The CDR3 is made up of 14 amino acids. In DNA form, the CDR3 reads TGTGCCAGCACCTCCGACAGGGGCAGAGGTGAAGCTTTCTTT. This codes for CASTSDRGRGEAFF.

The rearrangement links TRBV28 to TRBJ2-7, with 8 bases fitting TRBD2. CDR3 length: 15 residues. Germline loops: CDR1 MDHEN, CDR2 SYDVKM. Unmatched junction bases numbered 11, after V lost 6 bases and J lost 4 bases. CDR3 sequence: CASSLSGSIGYEQYF. In DNA, the CDR3 is TGTGCCAGCAGCCTCAGCGGGAGCATCGGGTACGAGCAGTACTTC.

V is TRBV6-5 and J is TRBJ1-5, with 8 bases that match TRBD1. V was clipped by 7 bases and J by 6 bases; unmatched bases: 8. This CDR3 region has 14 residues. Germline CDR1 and CDR2: MNHEY and SVGAGI. DNA for the CDR3: TGTGCCAGCAAATCCGGGACAGGCCCTCAGCCCCAGCATTTT. As protein: CASKSGTGPQPQHF.

The V and J genes are TRBV5-6 and TRBJ2-5; D is unclear. From germline, CDR1 is SGHDT and CDR2 YYEEEE. The V end lost 2 bases, the J end lost 2 bases, and 13 bases lay between the germline ends. The CDR3 loop spans 15 amino acids. Written as DNA, the CDR3 is TGTGCCAGCAGCTTTCCGTACATCCCTCAAGAGACCCAGTACTTC. Translation gives CASSFPYIPQETQYF.

The CDR3 reads CASSLAFGGDYSNQPQHF. The DNA for the CDR3 is TGTGCCAGCAGCTTAGCTTTCGGAGGGGACTATAGCAATCAGCCCCAGCATTTT. This chain joins TRBV7-2 and TRBJ1-5, with a weak D call TRBD1 (5 bases). Trimming shortened V by 0 bases and J by 0 bases, and 15 bases separated the two germline ends. Germline V gene sequence: CDR1 SGHTA, CDR2 FQGNSA. This CDR3 is 18 amino acids long.

V usage is TRBV5-1 and J usage is TRBJ2-3; 7 bases match TRBD1. Looked up from germline, CDR1 is SGHRS and CDR2 is YFSETQ. After removal of 1 base from V and 2 bases from J, the junction contained 4 bases not matched to a gene. The length of the CDR3 is 15 residues. The CDR3 spells CASSLRTGSTDTQYF. In nucleotides, the CDR3 is TGCGCCAGCAGCTTGCGGACAGGCTCCACAGATACGCAGTATTTT.

This clone has at least ten counts. The chain is built from TRBV5-3 and TRBJ1-1; D is unclear. TRBV5-3 is an ORF, and what it does is uncertain. V was shortened by 0 bases and J by 7 bases, with 7 bases between the two germline ends. This CDR3 region has 12 residues. This CDR3 is CARSLVRDEAFF. For the CDR3, the DNA is TGTGCCAGAAGCTTGGTGCGGGATGAAGCTTTCTTT.

The chain links TRBV18 to TRBJ2-5; 10 positions match TRBD2. This CDR3 has 16 amino acids. CDR1 and CDR2 from the germline V gene are KGHSH and LQKENI. The ends lost 6 bases at V and 2 bases at J; junction bases unmatched: 9. The CDR3 DNA is TGTGCCAGCTCCTCGACCAGGACTAGCGGTCAAGAGACCCAGTACTTC. It encodes CASSSTRTSGQETQYF.

This clone was counted once. The chain has TRBV5-4 and TRBJ1-2; D call uncertain. Germline V lookup: CDR1 SGHNT, CDR2 YYREEE (reference sequence). V was clipped by 7 bases and J by 2 bases, with 12 bases between them. This CDR3 is 13 amino acids long. This CDR3 reads CASCSTLNYGYTF. The DNA for the CDR3 is TGTGCCAGCTGCTCGACACTGAACTATGGCTACACCTTC.

This chain connects TRBV11-3 to TRBJ1-1; TRBD1 matches at 7 bases. The CDR3 totals 16 residues. The germline V gene encodes CDR1 SGHNT and CDR2 YENEEA. V lost 5 bases to trimming and J lost 0 bases; unmatched junction nucleotides: 9. The CDR3 region is CASSHPLGGLNTEAFF. DNA for the CDR3: TGTGCCAGCAGCCACCCGTTAGGGGGCCTGAACACTGAAGCTTTCTTT.

The chain is built from TRBV5-5 and TRBJ1-5, with a possible D match to TRBD1 (5 bases). The V and J ends lost 0 bases and 4 bases respectively, with 8 bases between them. The CDR3 is made up of 14 amino acids. The germline V gene encodes CDR1 SGHKS and CDR2 YYEKEE (reference sequence). The DNA of the CDR3 is TGTGCCAGCAGCTTGGTGGAGGGGAATCAGCCCCAGCATTTT. Translation: CASSLVEGNQPQHF.

The chain carries TRBV7-8 and TRBJ2-7; D remains unclear. With 0 bases removed from V and 2 bases from J, the gap between germline ends came to 17 bases. Looked up from germline, CDR1 is SGHVS and CDR2 is FQNEAQ. The CDR3 consists of 17 residues. The CDR3 loop reads CASSLAVAATQPYEQYF. In nucleotides, the CDR3 is TGTGCCAGCAGCTTAGCGGTCGCGGCCACCCAACCCTACGAGCAGTACTTC.

The table lists this clone with a count of one. The V call is TRBV9, the J call TRBJ1-2, with D perhaps TRBD1 (6 bases). This CDR3 comprises 14 residues. V lost 2 bases, J lost 2 bases, and 10 bases lay in between. CDR1 SGDLS and CDR2 YYNGEE come from the germline V gene. CDR3 bases: TGTGCCAGCAGCGTCGCCGGACAGAACTATGGCTACACCTTC. Its protein is CASSVAGQNYGYTF.

This CDR3 is CASSLISGTYNEQFF. The CDR3 DNA reads TGTGCCAGTAGTCTAATAAGCGGGACCTACAATGAGCAGTTCTTC. The rearrangement uses TRBV19 and TRBJ2-1, with 7 bases identical to TRBD2. Germline trimming cut 5 bases from V and 2 bases from J; bases unmatched to any gene: 6. The CDR3 loop spans 15 amino acids. Germline V gene lookup returns CDR1 LNHDA and CDR2 SQIVND (reference sequence).

The rearrangement uses TRBV11-3 and TRBJ2-7; D is unresolved. CDR3 length: 13 amino acids. Trimming removed 6 bases from V and 5 bases from J, with 14 bases in between. Germline V gene sequence: CDR1 SGHNT, CDR2 YENEEA. The CDR3 loop reads CASSRSLLDEQYF. The CDR3 region has the DNA TGTGCCAGCAGTCGATCCCTTTTAGACGAGCAGTACTTC.